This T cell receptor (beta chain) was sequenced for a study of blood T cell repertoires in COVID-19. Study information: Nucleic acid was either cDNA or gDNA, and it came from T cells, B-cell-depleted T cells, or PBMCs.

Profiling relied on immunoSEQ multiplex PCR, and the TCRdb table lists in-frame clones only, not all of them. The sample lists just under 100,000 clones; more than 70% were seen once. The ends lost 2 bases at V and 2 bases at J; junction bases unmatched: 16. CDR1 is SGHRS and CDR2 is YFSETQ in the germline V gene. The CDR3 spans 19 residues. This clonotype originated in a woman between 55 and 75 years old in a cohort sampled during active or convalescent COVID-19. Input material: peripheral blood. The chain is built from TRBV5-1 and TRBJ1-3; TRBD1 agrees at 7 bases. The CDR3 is CASSFPWGRGNDAGNTIYF. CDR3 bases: TGCGCCAGCAGCTTTCCGTGGGGCAGGGGGAACGATGCTGGAAACACCATATATTTT. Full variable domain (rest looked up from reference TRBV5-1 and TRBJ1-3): KAGVTQTPRYLIKTRGQQVTLSCSPISGHRSVSWYQQTPGQGLQFLFEYFSETQRNKGNFPGRFSGRQFSNSRSEMNVSTLELGDSALYLCASSFPWGRGNDAGNTIYFGEGSWLTVV.